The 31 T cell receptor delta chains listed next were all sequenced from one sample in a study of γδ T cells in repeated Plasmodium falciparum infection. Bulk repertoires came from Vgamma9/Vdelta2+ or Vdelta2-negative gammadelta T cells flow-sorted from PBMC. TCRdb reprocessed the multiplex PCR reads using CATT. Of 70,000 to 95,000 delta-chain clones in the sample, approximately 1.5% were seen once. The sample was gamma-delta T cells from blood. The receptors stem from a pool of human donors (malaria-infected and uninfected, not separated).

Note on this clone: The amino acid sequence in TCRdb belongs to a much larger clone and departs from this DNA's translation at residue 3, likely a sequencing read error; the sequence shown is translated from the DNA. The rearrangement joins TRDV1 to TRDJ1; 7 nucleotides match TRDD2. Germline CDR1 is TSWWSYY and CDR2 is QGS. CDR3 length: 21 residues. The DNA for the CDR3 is TGTGCTCATGGGGAAGTTTCCTACGGGGGGCCGTACTCTCTGTACACCGATAAACTCATCTTT. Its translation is CAHGEVSYGGPYSLYTDKLIF.

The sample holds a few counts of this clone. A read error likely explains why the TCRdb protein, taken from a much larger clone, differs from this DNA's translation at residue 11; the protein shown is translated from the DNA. The DNA of the CDR3 is TGTGCTCTTGGGGAAGGTCTACACTGGGGGGATACACTCATCTTT. It encodes CALGEGLHWGDTLIF. This chain uses TRDV1 with TRDJ1; TRDD3 agrees at 9 bases. In the absence of a J gene in TCRdb, the DNA was matched to germline to assign it here. The CDR3 is made up of 15 amino acids. In germline, CDR1 is TSWWSYY, CDR2 QGS.

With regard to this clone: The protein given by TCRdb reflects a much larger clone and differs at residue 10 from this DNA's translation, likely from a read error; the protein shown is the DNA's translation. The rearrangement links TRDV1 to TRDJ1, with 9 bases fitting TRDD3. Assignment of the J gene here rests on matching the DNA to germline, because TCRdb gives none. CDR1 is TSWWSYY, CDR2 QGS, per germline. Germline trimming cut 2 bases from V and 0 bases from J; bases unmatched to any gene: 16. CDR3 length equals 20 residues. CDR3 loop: CALGEFLYGRRGIHTDKLIF. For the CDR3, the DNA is TGTGCTCTTGGGGAATTTCTTTACGGTCGTCGGGGGATACACACCGATAAACTCATCTTT.

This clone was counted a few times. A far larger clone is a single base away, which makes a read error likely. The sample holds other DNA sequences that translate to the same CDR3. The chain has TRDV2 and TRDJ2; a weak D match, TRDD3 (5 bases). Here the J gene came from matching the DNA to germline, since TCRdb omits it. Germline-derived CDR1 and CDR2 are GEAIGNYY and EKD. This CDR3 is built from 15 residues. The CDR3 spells CACDTGGGLTAQLFF. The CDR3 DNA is TGTGCCTGTGACACCGGCGGGGGGTTGACAGCGCAACTCTTCTTT.

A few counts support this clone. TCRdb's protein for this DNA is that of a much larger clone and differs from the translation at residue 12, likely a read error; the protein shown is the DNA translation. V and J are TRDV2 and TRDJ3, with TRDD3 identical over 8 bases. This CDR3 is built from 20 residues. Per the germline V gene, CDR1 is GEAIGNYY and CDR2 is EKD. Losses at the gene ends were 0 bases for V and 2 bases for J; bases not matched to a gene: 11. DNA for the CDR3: TGTGCCTGTGACACCCTTTCTGGGGGAACCGGACCCTGGGACACCCGACAGATGTTTTTC. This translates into CACDTLSGGTGPWDTRQMFF.

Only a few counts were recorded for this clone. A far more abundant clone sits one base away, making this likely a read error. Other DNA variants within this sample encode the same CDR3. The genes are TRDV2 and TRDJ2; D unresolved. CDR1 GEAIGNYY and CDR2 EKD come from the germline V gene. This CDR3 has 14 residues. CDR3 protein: CACDTFALTAQLFF. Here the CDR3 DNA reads TGCGCCTGTGACACCTTTGCTTTGACAGCACAACTCTTCTTT.

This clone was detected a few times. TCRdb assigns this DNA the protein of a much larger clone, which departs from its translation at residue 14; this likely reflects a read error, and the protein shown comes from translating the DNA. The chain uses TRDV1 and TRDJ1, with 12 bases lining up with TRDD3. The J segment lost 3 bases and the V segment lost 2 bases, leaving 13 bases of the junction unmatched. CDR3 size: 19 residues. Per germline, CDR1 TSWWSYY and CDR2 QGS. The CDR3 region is CALGEGRIWGIRYADKLIF. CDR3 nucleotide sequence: TGTGCTCTTGGGGAAGGTCGGATCTGGGGGATACGGTACGCCGATAAACTCATCTTT.

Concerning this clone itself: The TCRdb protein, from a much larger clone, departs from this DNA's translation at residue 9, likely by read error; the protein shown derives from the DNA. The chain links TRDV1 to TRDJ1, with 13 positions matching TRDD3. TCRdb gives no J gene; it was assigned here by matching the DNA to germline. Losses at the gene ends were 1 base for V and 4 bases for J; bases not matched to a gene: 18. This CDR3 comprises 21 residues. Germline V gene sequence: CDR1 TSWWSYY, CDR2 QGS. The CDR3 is CALGEHVRGPVTGGYVDKLIF. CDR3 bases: TGTGCTCTTGGGGAACACGTCAGGGGGCCCGTTACTGGGGGATACGTCGATAAACTCATCTTT.

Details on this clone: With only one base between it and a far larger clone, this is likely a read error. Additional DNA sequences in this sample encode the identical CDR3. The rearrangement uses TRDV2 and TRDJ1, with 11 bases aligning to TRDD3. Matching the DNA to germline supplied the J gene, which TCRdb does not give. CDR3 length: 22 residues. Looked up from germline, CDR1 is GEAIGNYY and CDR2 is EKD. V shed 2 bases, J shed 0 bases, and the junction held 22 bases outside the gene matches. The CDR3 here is CACDSLPGDWGIKKTNTDKLIF. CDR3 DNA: TGTGCCTGTGACAGCCTTCCTGGCGACTGGGGGATAAAGAAAACGAACACCGATAAACTCATCTTT.

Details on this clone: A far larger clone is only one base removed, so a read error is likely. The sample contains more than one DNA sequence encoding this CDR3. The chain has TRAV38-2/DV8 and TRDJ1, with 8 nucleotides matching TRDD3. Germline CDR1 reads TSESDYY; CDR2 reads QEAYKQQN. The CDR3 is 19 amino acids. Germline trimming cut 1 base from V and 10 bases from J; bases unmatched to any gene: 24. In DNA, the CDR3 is TGTGCTTATAGGAGCCAATCATTCCTGTCTTTGTGGGGATACCTTGGACTCATCTTT. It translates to CAYRSQSFLSLWGYLGLIF.

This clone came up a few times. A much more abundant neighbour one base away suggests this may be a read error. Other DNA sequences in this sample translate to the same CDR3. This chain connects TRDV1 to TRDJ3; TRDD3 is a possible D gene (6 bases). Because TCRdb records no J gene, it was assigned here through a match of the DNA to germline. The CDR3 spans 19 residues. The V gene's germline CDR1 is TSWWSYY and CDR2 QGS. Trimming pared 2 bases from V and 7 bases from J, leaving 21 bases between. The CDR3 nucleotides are TGTGCTCTTGGGGAAGGCCGGGGATCAGCTTTGATAGACACCCGACAGATGTTTTTC. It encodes CALGEGRGSALIDTRQMFF.

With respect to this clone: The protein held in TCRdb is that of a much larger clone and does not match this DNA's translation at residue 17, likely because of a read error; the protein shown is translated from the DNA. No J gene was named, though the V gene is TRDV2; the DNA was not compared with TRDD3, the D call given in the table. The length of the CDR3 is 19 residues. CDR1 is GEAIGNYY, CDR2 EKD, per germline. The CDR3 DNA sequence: TGTGCCTGTGACGCTACTGGGGGATTGAGCTCCTGGGACACCCGACAGACGTTTTTC. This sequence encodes CACDATGGLSSWDTRQTFF.

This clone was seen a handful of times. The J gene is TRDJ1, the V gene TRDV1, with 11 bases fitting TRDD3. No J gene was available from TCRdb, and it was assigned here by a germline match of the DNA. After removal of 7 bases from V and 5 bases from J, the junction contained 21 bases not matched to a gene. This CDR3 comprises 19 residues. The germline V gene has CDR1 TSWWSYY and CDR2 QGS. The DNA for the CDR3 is TGTGCTCTTGTCGTCTTTTCCTACCTGGGGGATACCTTGGCTGATAAACTCATCTTT. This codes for CALVVFSYLGDTLADKLIF.

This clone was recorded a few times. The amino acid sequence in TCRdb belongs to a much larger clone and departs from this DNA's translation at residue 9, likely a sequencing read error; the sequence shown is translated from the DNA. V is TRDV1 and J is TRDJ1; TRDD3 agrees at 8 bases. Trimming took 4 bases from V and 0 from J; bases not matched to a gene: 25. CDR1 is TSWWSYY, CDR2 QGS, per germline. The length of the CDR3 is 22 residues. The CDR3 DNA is TGTGCTCTTGGGGGTGAAGCCCCTCCCTACGGGATACGGGGAAAGTACACCGATAAACTCATCTTT. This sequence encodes CALGGEAPPYGIRGKYTDKLIF.

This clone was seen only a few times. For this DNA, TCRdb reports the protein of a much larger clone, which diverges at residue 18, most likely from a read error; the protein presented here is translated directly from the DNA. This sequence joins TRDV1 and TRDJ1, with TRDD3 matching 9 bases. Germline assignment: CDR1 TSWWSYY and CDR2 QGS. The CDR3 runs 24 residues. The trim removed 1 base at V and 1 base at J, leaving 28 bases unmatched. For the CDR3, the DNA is TGTGCTCTTGGGGAACCTCTGTCAAGCCTGGCCCAAGAGCTGGGGGATCCGTTCACCGATAAACTCATCTTT. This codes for CALGEPLSSLAQELGDPFTDKLIF.

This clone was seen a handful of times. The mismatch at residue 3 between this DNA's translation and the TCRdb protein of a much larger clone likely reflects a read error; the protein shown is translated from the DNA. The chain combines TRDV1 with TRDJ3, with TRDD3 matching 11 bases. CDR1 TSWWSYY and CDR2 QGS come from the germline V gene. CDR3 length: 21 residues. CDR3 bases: TGTGCTATTGGGGAACTACCTACAGGGTGGGGGATACGATGGGACACCCGACAGATGTTTTTC. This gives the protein CAIGELPTGWGIRWDTRQMFF.

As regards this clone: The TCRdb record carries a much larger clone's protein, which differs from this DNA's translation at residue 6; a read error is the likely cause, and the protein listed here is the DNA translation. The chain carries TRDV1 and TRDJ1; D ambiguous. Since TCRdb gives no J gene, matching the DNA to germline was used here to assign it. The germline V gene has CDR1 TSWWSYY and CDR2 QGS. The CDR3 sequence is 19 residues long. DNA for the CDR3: TGTGCTCCGCAGGGCACTTTCCCTCCATCGTACGAGGCCACCTATAAACTCATCTTT. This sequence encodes CAPQGTFPPSYEATYKLIF.

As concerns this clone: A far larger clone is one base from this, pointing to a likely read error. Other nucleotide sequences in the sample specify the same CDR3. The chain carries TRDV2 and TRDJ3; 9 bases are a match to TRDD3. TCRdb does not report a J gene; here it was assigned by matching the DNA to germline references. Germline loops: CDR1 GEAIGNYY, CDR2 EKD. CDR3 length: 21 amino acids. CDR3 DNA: TGTGCCTGCGACACCGAAGATGGGGATACGCCGAGCTCCTGGGACACCCGACAGATGTTTTTC. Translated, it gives CACDTEDGDTPSSWDTRQMFF.

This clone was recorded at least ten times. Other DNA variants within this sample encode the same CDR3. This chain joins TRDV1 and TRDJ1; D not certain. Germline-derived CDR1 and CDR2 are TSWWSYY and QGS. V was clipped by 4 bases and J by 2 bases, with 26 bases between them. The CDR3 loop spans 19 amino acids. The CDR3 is CALGGPQGVPRLGTDKLIF. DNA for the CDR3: TGTGCTCTTGGGGGACCACAAGGGGTGCCCCGTCTTGGAACCGATAAACTCATCTTT.

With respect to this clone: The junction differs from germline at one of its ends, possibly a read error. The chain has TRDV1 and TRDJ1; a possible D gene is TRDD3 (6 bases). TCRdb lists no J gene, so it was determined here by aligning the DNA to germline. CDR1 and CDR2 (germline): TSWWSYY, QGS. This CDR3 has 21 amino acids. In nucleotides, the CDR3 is TGTGCTCCTGGGGAACTCCCTTATGGCCGCGGGTGGGGAGAGGACACCGATAAACTCATCTTT. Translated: CAPGELPYGRGWGEDTDKLIF.

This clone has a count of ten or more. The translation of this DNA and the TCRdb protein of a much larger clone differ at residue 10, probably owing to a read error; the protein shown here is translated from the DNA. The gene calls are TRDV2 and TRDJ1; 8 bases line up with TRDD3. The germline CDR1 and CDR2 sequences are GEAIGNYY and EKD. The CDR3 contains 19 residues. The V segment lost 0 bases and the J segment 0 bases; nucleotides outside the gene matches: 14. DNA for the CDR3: TGTGCCTGTGACACCGGGATCTGGGGGACACGCGGGTACACCGATAAACTCATCTTT. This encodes CACDTGIWGTRGYTDKLIF.

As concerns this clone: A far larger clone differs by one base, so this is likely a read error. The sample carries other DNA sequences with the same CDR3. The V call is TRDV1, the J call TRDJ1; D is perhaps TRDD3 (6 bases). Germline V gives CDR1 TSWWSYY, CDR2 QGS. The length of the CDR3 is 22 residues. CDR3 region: CALGEERYVGLGTPTYTDKLIF. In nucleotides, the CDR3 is TGTGCTCTTGGGGAAGAGAGGTACGTCGGGCTGGGGACCCCTACGTACACTGATAAACTCATCTTT.

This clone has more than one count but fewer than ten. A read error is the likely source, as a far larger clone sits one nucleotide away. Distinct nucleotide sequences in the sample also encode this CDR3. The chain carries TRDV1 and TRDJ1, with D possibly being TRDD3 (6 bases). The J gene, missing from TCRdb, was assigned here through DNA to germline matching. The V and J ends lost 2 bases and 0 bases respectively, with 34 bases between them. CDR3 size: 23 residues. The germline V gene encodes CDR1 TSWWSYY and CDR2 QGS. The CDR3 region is CALGESHFPRLGPMTPYTDKLIF. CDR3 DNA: TGTGCTCTTGGGGAATCCCACTTCCCCCGGCTGGGGCCGATGACCCCATACACCGATAAACTCATCTTT.

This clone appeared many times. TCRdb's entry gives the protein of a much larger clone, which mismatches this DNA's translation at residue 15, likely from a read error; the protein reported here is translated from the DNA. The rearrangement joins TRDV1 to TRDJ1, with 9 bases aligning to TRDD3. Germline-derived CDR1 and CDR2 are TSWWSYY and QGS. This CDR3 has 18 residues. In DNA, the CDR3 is TGTGCTCTTGGGGAACAACTGAGGGGGATACCGGTCCCCGATAGACTCATCTTT. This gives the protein CALGEQLRGIPVPDRLIF.

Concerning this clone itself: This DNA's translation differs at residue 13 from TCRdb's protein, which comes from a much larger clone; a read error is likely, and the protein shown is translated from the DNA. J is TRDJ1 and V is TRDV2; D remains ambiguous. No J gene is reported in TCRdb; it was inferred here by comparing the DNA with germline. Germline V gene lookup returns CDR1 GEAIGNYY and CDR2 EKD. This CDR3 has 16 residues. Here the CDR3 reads CACDTEEEEGTDILIF. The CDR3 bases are TGTGCCTGTGACACCGAGGAAGAAGAGGGCACCGATATACTCATCTTT.

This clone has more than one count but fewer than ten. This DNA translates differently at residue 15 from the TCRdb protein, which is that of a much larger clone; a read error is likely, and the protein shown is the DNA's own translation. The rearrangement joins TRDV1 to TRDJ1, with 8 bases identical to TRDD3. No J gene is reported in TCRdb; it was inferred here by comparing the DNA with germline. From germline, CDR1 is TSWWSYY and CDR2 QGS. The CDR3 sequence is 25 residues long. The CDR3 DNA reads TGTGCTCTTGGGGACATACGGCCTTCCCGAACCTACTGGGGGCCTCCCCGCGTGAACACAGATAAACTCATCTTT. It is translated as CALGDIRPSRTYWGPPRVNTDKLIF.

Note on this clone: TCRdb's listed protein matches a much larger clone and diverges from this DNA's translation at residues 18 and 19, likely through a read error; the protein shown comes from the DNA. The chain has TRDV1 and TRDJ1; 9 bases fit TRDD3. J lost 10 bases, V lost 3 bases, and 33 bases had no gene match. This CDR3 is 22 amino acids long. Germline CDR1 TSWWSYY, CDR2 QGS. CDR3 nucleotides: TGTGCTCTTGGGGATGGAATCCTTCTGCCGCAGTACTGGGGGACACTACCCGGTAGACTCATCTTT. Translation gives CALGDGILLPQYWGTLPGRLIF.

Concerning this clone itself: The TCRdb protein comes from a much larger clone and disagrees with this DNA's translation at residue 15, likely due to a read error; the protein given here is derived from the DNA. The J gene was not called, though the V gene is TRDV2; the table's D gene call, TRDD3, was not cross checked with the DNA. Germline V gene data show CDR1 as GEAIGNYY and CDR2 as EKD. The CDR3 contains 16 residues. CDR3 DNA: TGTGCCTGGGGATTCTCGTACTGGGGGATACTCGATAAACTCACCTTT. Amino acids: CAWGFSYWGILDKLTF.

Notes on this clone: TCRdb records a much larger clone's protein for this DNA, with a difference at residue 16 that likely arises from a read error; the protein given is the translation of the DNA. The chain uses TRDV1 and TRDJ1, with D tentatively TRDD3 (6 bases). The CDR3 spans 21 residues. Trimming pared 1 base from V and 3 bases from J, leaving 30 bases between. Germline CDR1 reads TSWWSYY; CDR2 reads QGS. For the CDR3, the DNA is TGTGCTCTTGGGGAACCGGTCCTAACACCCCCCTGGGGACCTTACGCCGATAAACTCATCTTT. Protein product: CALGEPVLTPPWGPYADKLIF.

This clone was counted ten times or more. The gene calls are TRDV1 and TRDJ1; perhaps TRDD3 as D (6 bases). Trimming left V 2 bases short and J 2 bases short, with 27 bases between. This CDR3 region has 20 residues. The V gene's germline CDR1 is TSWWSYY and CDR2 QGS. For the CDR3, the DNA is TGTGCTCTTGGGGAATGTACCACCTTTTCTGTGGTGGGGGTGACCGATAAACTCATCTTT. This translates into CALGECTTFSVVGVTDKLIF.

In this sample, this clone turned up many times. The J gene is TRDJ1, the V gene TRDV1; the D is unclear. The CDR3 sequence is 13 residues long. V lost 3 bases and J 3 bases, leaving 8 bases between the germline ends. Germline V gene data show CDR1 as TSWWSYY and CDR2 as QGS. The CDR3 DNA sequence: TGTGCTCTTGGGGATCCCGTTCCCGATAAACTCATCTTT. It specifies CALGDPVPDKLIF.